The 6 T cell receptor beta chains given below trace back to one sample, sequenced in a study of T cells in Graves' hyperthyroidism and ophthalmopathy. Amplification yielded TCR beta CDR3 regions, with RNA transcripts as the source. The HTBI primer set drove a first-round RT-PCR of the TCR CDR3. TCRdb redid the calling of the multiplex PCR reads with MiXCR, one entry per CDR3 protein. The sample records approximately 640,000 distinct CDR3 sequences, 17% being singletons. The specimen was blood. All receptors derive from a man aged 45-65 years with Graves' hyperthyroidism.

The chain couples TRBV6-1 to TRBJ2-2, with D perhaps matching TRBD1 (5 bases). V lost 7 bases and J lost 5, with 20 bases in between. Looked up from germline, CDR1 is MNHNS and CDR2 is SASEGT. CDR3 size: 16 residues. The CDR3 protein is CASTESQGLLTGELFF. The CDR3 nucleotides are TGTGCCAGCACCGAATCCCAGGGTCTATTAACCGGGGAGCTGTTTTTT.

This clonotype was recorded many times. The chain uses TRBV2 and TRBJ2-4; 9 bases line up with TRBD1. The CDR3 extends over 13 amino acids. The trim removed 7 bases at V and 9 bases at J, leaving 7 bases unmatched. Germline loops: CDR1 SNHLY, CDR2 FYNNEI. Here the CDR3 reads CASNPGQGSIQYF. The CDR3 region has the DNA TGTGCCAGCAATCCGGGACAGGGATCCATTCAGTACTTC.

This clonotype has a handful of counts. The chain carries TRBV27 and TRBJ1-5; no clear D gene. This CDR3 is built from 14 residues. The V and J ends lost 2 bases and 3 bases respectively, with 8 bases between them. Germline lookup yields CDR1 MNHEY and CDR2 SMNVEV (reference sequence). CDR3 sequence reads: CASSLRAVNQPQHF. In DNA form, the CDR3 reads TGTGCCAGCAGTTTAAGGGCAGTCAATCAGCCCCAGCATTTT.

Ten or more counts support this clonotype. The chain couples TRBV28 to TRBJ2-1; 13 nucleotides line up with TRBD2. The CDR3 contains 15 residues. Germline-derived CDR1 and CDR2 are MDHEN and SYDVKM. Germline trimming cut 5 bases from V and 12 bases from J; bases unmatched to any gene: 10. The CDR3 DNA reads as TGTGCCAGCAGTGGCGGCACTAGCGGGAGGGAGTGGCAGTTCTTC. Protein product: CASSGGTSGREWQFF.

This clonotype was seen at least ten times. The rearrangement links TRBV12-3 or TRBV12-4 to TRBJ2-3; D unresolved. Trimming removed 4 bases from V and 1 base from J, with 9 bases in between. The CDR3 consists of 14 residues. In nucleotides, the CDR3 is TGTGCCAGCAGTTACTTAGTCCGCACAGATACGCAGTATTTT. As protein: CASSYLVRTDTQYF.

For this clonotype: The junction departs from the called germline gene at one end, perhaps through a read error. The J gene is TRBJ2-1, the V gene TRBV27; 9 nucleotides agree with TRBD2. CDR3 length: 15 residues. CDR1 is MNHEY, CDR2 SMNVEV, per germline (reference sequence). CDR3 nucleotide sequence: TGTGCCAGCAGCTTAGCGGGAGTCTCCTACGATGAGCAGTTCTTC. Residues: CASSLAGVSYDEQFF.